This TCR beta chain was found in a study of T cell repertoires in cytomegalovirus infection (dated by TCRdb to 2018 to 2020). Broadly, across the study: Peptide stimulations targeted recently identified HLA-C-restricted CMV epitopes, whose presentation resists viral immunomodulation, together with well-studied HLA-B-restricted epitopes. The HLA type of each donor mattered for the analysis, because public TCR beta signatures pointed to carriage of CMV infection along with the matching HLA type.

The full study reports these points: In the ex vivo response, HLA-C-restricted CMV-specific TCR beta clonotypes were dominant, and in two of eight donors the single most frequent clonotype came from this HLA-C-restricted group. Carriers of CMV infection plus the relevant HLA type were discriminated by the cumulative frequency of public TCR beta family members in the study cohort and in an independent approximately 400-donor cohort.

Points on this clonotype: What antigen it recognizes has not been identified. No quality values exist for individual bases; no much larger clone is one base distant.

The treatment or condition label, read with the paper, signifies: in vitro stimulation with specific CMV peptide epitopes to enrich CMV-specific T cells. The trim is 3 bases for V and 0 bases for J, with a gap of 14 bases between the germline ends. Including the terminal cysteine and phenylalanine, the CDR3 comprises 16 residues. Here the CDR3 DNA is all that survives: 48 bases in frame from base 1. CDR1 LNHDA and CDR2 SQIVND were looked up in the germline V gene (reference sequence). TCRdb shows the sequencer as Illumina HiSeq 1500. Starting from the raw public reads, TCRdb applied fastp trimming at Q25, assembled clones with MiXCR and retained in-frame beta chains. Each entry merges the rows of one CDR3 protein and shows their most common DNA and genes. The sample includes 140,000 to 150,000 distinct CDR3 sequences, with around 32% observed a single time. The top ten constitute roughly 51% of the sample.

The sequencing used CD8+ T cells from cultured PBMCs, collected from culture after CMV antigen stimulation. Here the chain combines TRBV19 and TRBJ1-2; confidence is insufficient to name the D gene. This clonotype originated in a human donor in good health (CMV status not recorded). Some clones in this sample may be carry-over from other donors' samples. In nucleotides, the sequence is TGTGCCAGTAGTATCCTACCAGCAGGTACTAACTATGGCTACACCTTC. This sequence encodes CASSILPAGTNYGYTF.